This T cell receptor delta chain was retrieved from a study of fetal and pediatric gammadelta thymocytes (dated by TCRdb to 2021 to 2024). About the study as a whole: The bulk gammadelta thymocyte repertoires, which combined previously published data with newly generated, unpublished data, were used to reinforce a single-cell study of gammadelta thymocyte development. Previously published data (refs 27,28) and unpublished data were combined in the bulk gammadelta thymocyte repertoires. A total of ten or so subjects, comprising 3 fetal thymus donors and 7 pediatric thymus donors, were covered by the bulk gammadelta thymocyte repertoire set. Bulk TCR repertoire data were added to increase subject numbers and strengthen the CDR3 publicity analysis.

Sequencing used an Illumina MiSeq. Turning to the authors' computational methods: To analyze publicity, the Vgamma9Vdelta2 and nonVgamma9Vdelta2 bulk CDR3 files from each subject were merged so that every subject had one combined repertoire. CDR3 publicity was given a score from 0 to 19 by checking each amino acid sequence across 9 single-cell datasets and about 10 bulk repertoires with base R and dplyr. Identical DNA sequences were merged into single rows after TCRdb reprocessed the public reads with CATT. TCRdb's processing, not the authors', yielded these V and J calls. This sample comprises 550 to 750 delta-chain clones, about a fifth of them detected only once. Under 25% of the sample is taken by the ten largest. By sample share, this clone is medium-sized (0.01 to 0.1%). No antigen is known for it. Base qualities were left out, and no much larger clone turns up one base away. General conclusions and limits of the study: Compared with post-natal repertoires, fetal gammadelta thymocyte repertoires had previously been reported to be enriched for TRDV2, TRGV8 and TRGV9 usage, low N additions and public CDR3s.

Reading from cysteine to phenylalanine, the CDR3 counts 16 amino acids. Only CDR3 DNA remains: 48 bases, in frame from the first base. V trim: 2 bases; J trim: 2 bases; unmatched bases: 2. The germline V gene provides CDR1 GEAIGNYY and CDR2 EKD. Fetal thymuses were obtained from elective pregnancy terminations performed in Singapore for socio-psychological reasons at roughly 14 to 22 weeks estimated gestational age. All fetuses were judged to be structurally normal by ultrasound prior to termination and by gross morphological examination after termination. Thymocytes were stained with Zombie NIR viability dye plus antibodies to CD3 (UCHT1), TCRgammadelta (11F2), TCRVgamma9 (IMMU360) and TCRVdelta2 (IMMU389). Bulk TRD and TRG CDR3 repertoires were generated separately from sorted Vgamma9Vdelta2 and nonVgamma9Vdelta2 gammadelta thymocytes of human fetal and pediatric thymuses. Thymic cell suspensions were prepared from fetal and post-natal thymuses as described previously. Cells that were CD3+ gammadeltaTCR+ Vgamma9+ Vdelta2+ were sorted as Vgamma9Vdelta2 thymocytes. Cells were sorted on a FACS Aria III cell sorter (BD Biosciences).

This sequence uses TRDV2 and TRDJ2, with TRDD3 identical over 12 junction bases. This receptor was identified in a human fetus. The sample taken for sequencing was Vgamma9Vdelta2 gamma-delta T cells from the thymus. The cell subset or site label here, explained by the study, means: sorted CD3+gammadeltaTCR+Vgamma9+Vdelta2+ thymocytes. Here the CDR3 is given as CACDSTGGYLTAQLFF. The DNA reads TGTGCCTGTGACAGTACTGGGGGATACTTGACAGCACAACTCTTCTTT.